The next 30 T cell receptor beta chains were all read from a single sample in a study of ipilimumab plus nivolumab after autologous stem cell transplantation. Some clones are missing from TCRdb's copy, which holds only in-frame ones; the method was immunoSEQ multiplex PCR. Found here are 20,000 to 25,000 clones, 86% of them singletons; the top ten hold around 5.2%. The specimen was PBMCs, collected in a trial of ipilimumab plus nivolumab as post-transplant consolidation. The source of these receptors is a male donor with diffuse large B-cell lymphoma.

V usage is TRBV10-3 and J usage is TRBJ1-3; D is unclear. Trimming took off 5 bases at V and 0 bases at J, with 8 bases between the two ends. The germline CDR1 and CDR2 sequences are ENHRY and SYGVKD. This CDR3 region has 14 residues. The CDR3 reads CAISPESSGNTIYF. The CDR3 DNA follows: TGTGCCATCAGTCCGGAGAGCTCTGGAAACACCATATATTTT.

The chain employs TRBV9 and TRBJ1-6; D may be TRBD1 (5 bases). Per germline, CDR1 SGDLS and CDR2 YYNGEE. The V and J ends lost 0 bases and 10 bases respectively, with 11 bases between them. This CDR3 is built from 14 residues. CDR3 loop: CASSVGGRDSPLHF. The CDR3 region has the DNA TGTGCCAGCAGCGTAGGTGGTAGGGACTCACCCCTCCACTTT.

CDR3 sequence reads: CASSLDITGELFF. The CDR3 coding sequence is TGTGCCAGCAGCTTGGACATCACCGGGGAGCTGTTTTTT. The chain recombines TRBV5-4 with TRBJ2-2, with D hard to call. The CDR3 has 13 residues. The ends were cut back, 0 bases at V and 4 bases at J, with 4 bases in the middle. In germline, CDR1 is SGHNT, CDR2 YYREEE (reference sequence).

The chain has TRBV5-1 and TRBJ1-2; 12 positions match TRBD1. The CDR3 loop spans 15 amino acids. Germline CDR1 reads SGHRS; CDR2 reads YFSETQ. The J segment lost 4 bases and the V segment lost 3 bases, leaving 4 bases of the junction unmatched. CDR3: CASSWDRGQGYGYTF. The CDR3 DNA is TGCGCCAGCAGCTGGGACAGGGGGCAGGGCTATGGCTACACCTTC.

The chain links TRBV19 to TRBJ2-7; the match to TRBD1 covers 7 bases. Germline CDR1 LNHDA, CDR2 SQIVND (reference sequence). The junction had 4 bases not matched to a gene; V was cut back by 5 bases and J by 3 bases. CDR3 length: 13 residues. The CDR3 is CASSPTGNYEQYF. The DNA for the CDR3 is TGTGCCAGTAGTCCGACAGGGAACTACGAGCAGTACTTC.

The gene calls are TRBV11-2 and TRBJ2-2; D might be TRBD2 (7 bases). The CDR3 runs to 14 residues. Trimming cost V 4 bases and J 6 bases, with 12 bases left between them. The germline V gene has CDR1 SGHAT and CDR2 FQNNGV. The CDR3 spells CASSSGGRAGELFF. For the CDR3, the DNA is TGTGCCAGCAGCTCGGGGGGCAGGGCCGGGGAGCTGTTTTTT.

The V gene is TRBV19, the J gene TRBJ2-3; either TRBD1 or TRBD2 may fit D (5 bases each). This CDR3 region has 15 residues. V lost 5 bases, J lost 8 bases, and 20 bases lay in between. Germline CDR1 LNHDA, CDR2 SQIVND (reference sequence). The CDR3 DNA reads TGTGCCAGTAGTGTGGGGGACCGCCGGATTAGTACGCAGTATTTT. Translated, it gives CASSVGDRRISTQYF.

In nucleotides, the CDR3 is TGCGCCAGATGGGAACTAAACAGGGCTGGGAAAGATACGCAGTATTTT. Encoded protein: CARWELNRAGKDTQYF. The chain has TRBV10-1 and TRBJ2-3; D might be TRBD1 (6 bases). Trimming stripped 9 bases from V and 5 bases from J, with 24 bases between. The germline CDR1 and CDR2 sequences are WNHNN and SYGVQD (reference sequence). The CDR3 has 16 residues.

This clone has only one observation. V gene TRBV7-2 combines with J gene TRBJ1-2; possibly TRBD1 for D (6 bases). The CDR3 is 14 amino acids. Trimming cost V 7 bases and J 3 bases, with 15 bases left between them. Germline assignment: CDR1 SGHTA and CDR2 FQGNSA. The CDR3: CASTPEHRDYGYTF. The DNA for the CDR3 is TGTGCCAGCACCCCCGAGCACAGGGACTATGGCTACACCTTC.

This chain uses TRBV6-1 with TRBJ1-5; a weak D match, TRBD1 (5 bases). Germline CDR1 reads MNHNS; CDR2 reads SASEGT. The CDR3 runs to 14 residues. Trimming cost V 6 bases and J 3 bases, with 12 bases left between them. The CDR3 region has the DNA TGTGCCAGCAGGCCTAGACAGCACAATCAGCCCCAGCATTTT. It encodes CASRPRQHNQPQHF.

The chain has TRBV7-9 and TRBJ1-1, with D tentatively TRBD1 (5 bases). Trimming removed 1 base at V and 6 bases at J, with 12 bases between. The CDR3 spans 14 residues. Per the germline V gene, CDR1 is SEHNR and CDR2 is FQNEAQ (reference sequence). This CDR3 is CASSLGGISAEAFF. CDR3 bases: TGTGCCAGCAGCTTAGGGGGGATCAGCGCTGAAGCTTTCTTT. The full variable domain, rest sourced from reference TRBV7-9 and TRBJ1-1, is DTGVSQNPRHKITKRGQNVTFRCDPISEHNRLYWYRQTLGQGPEFLTYFQNEAQLEKSRLLSDRFSAERPKGSFSTLEIQRTEQGDSAMYLCASSLGGISAEAFFGQGTRLTVV.

The chain couples TRBV2 to TRBJ1-2, with D unclear. CDR1 is SNHLY and CDR2 is FYNNEI in the germline V gene. This CDR3 has 15 amino acids. V was trimmed by 4 bases and J by 4 bases, leaving 16 bases between them. The CDR3 coding sequence is TGTGCCAGCAGTGGAGGGCCGACTCGGACCTATGGCTACACCTTC. Protein: CASSGGPTRTYGYTF. Full variable domain (outside the CDR3, taken from reference TRBV2 and TRBJ1-2): EPEVTQTPSHQVTQMGQEVILRCVPISNHLYFYWYRQILGQKVEFLVSFYNNEISEKSEIFDDQFSVERPDGSNFTLKIRSTKLEDSAMYFCASSGGPTRTYGYTFGSGTRLTVV.

The chain employs TRBV11-2 and TRBJ2-7; 7 nucleotides match TRBD1. V gave up 5 bases and J gave up 7 bases; unmatched junction bases: 8. The CDR3 is 13 residues long. CDR1 SGHAT and CDR2 FQNNGV come from the germline V gene. CDR3 loop: CASSITGVGEQYF. The CDR3 DNA reads as TGTGCCAGCAGCATAACAGGGGTGGGAGAGCAGTACTTC.

V gene TRBV6-4 combines with J gene TRBJ2-3; TRBD2 matches 8 bases. Germline V gene lookup returns CDR1 MRHNA and CDR2 SNTAGT. The CDR3 has 13 residues. The ends lost 8 bases at V and 8 bases at J; junction bases unmatched: 9. The CDR3 nucleotides read TGTGCCAGCCGCCTGACTAGCGAGAGTACGCAGTATTTT. Translating gives CASRLTSESTQYF.

This clone showed up just once. In DNA form, the CDR3 reads TGTGCCAGCAGCAACCTCTGGGAAAAACTGTTTTTT. Translating gives CASSNLWEKLFF. The chain couples TRBV6-1 to TRBJ1-4; D gene ambiguous. This CDR3 comprises 12 residues. Germline CDR1 is MNHNS and CDR2 is SASEGT. Trimming stripped 6 bases from V and 8 bases from J, with 10 bases between.

V usage is TRBV9 and J usage is TRBJ1-4; D uncertain. CDR1 and CDR2 from the germline V gene are SGDLS and YYNGEE. This CDR3 has 13 residues. Trimming took 3 bases from V and 8 from J, leaving 11 bases between them. CDR3 coding DNA: TGTGCCAGCAGCGCCAATTTCGGGGAAAAACTGTTTTTT. Residues: CASSANFGEKLFF.

A word on this clone: Other DNA sequences in this specimen translate into the identical CDR3. The V gene is TRBV5-1, the J gene TRBJ2-1, with D uncertain. The CDR3 has 14 amino acids. Germline loops: CDR1 SGHRS, CDR2 YFSETQ. V dropped 4 bases and J dropped 2 bases, with 10 bases sitting between them. The CDR3 nucleotides are TGCGCCAGCAGCCGTACCGGACCCTACAATGAGCAGTTCTTC. It encodes CASSRTGPYNEQFF.

This clone was seen a handful of times. The chain is built from TRBV7-9 and TRBJ1-3, with D unresolved. With 5 bases removed from V and 2 bases from J, the gap between germline ends came to 4 bases. Looked up from germline, CDR1 is SEHNR and CDR2 is FQNEAQ (reference sequence). CDR3 length: 12 residues. The CDR3 DNA follows: TGTGCCAGCAGCCCCCCTGGAAACACCATATATTTT. This translates into CASSPPGNTIYF.

This clone was seen a single time. This chain connects TRBV6-1 to TRBJ1-6, with unresolved D. The V and J ends lost 5 bases and 12 bases respectively, with 17 bases between them. This CDR3 region has 14 residues. Per the germline V gene, CDR1 is MNHNS and CDR2 is SASEGT. CDR3 DNA: TGTGCCAGCAGTCACGGTGTAGACCCGCGACCCCTCCACTTT. Residues: CASSHGVDPRPLHF.

V is TRBV30 and J is TRBJ1-5; 7 nucleotides match TRBD1. Germline V lookup: CDR1 GTSNPN, CDR2 SVGIG (reference sequence). With 5 bases clipped from V and 0 bases from J, the junction kept 1 base outside the gene matches. This CDR3 contains 13 residues. The DNA for the CDR3 is TGTGCCTGGGGACAGGATAGCAATCAGCCCCAGCATTTT. The encoded protein is CAWGQDSNQPQHF.

In its sample, this clone was seen once. This chain uses TRBV5-4 with TRBJ2-3; 10 bases map to TRBD2. With V trimmed by 2 bases and J by 3 bases, 3 bases remained unmatched. Germline loops: CDR1 SGHNT, CDR2 YYREEE (reference sequence). This CDR3 spans 15 amino acids. Here the CDR3 reads CASSFRSGGTDTQYF. DNA for the CDR3: TGTGCCAGCAGCTTCCGTAGCGGGGGGACAGATACGCAGTATTTT.

The rearrangement joins TRBV10-3 to TRBJ2-7; D may be TRBD1 (6 bases). This CDR3 comprises 12 residues. Trimming left V 8 bases short and J 0 bases short, with 8 bases between. Germline CDR1 ENHRY, CDR2 SYGVKD. CDR3 protein: CAIQGNSYEQYF. CDR3 bases: TGTGCCATCCAGGGGAACTCCTACGAGCAGTACTTC.

V usage is TRBV29-1 and J usage is TRBJ1-1; D unresolved. Trimming took off 4 bases at V and 0 bases at J, with 6 bases between the two ends. The CDR3 covers 12 residues. CDR1 is SQVTM, CDR2 ANQGSEA, per germline. CDR3 residues: CSVGAVNTEAFF. The CDR3 DNA sequence: TGCAGCGTTGGGGCGGTGAACACTGAAGCTTTCTTT.

The V and J genes are TRBV6-1 and TRBJ1-2; tentatively, D is TRBD1 (5 bases). Germline lookup yields CDR1 MNHNS and CDR2 SASEGT. The length of the CDR3 is 15 residues. V was clipped by 4 bases and J by 0 bases, with 12 bases between them. The CDR3 DNA follows: TGTGCCAGCAGTGGGGGGGGAGCTCCTAACTATGGCTACACCTTC. It translates to CASSGGGAPNYGYTF.

The table lists this clone with a count of one. Within the sample, other DNA sequences also encode this same CDR3. The chain is built from TRBV18 and TRBJ2-2; D call uncertain. V shed 1 base and J shed 0 bases, with 3 bases lying between them. CDR3 size: 14 residues. Germline V gives CDR1 KGHSH, CDR2 LQKENI. CDR3 DNA: TGTGCCAGCTCACCACGATCGAACACCGGGGAGCTGTTTTTT. This codes for CASSPRSNTGELFF.

This clone was counted a few times. This chain joins TRBV18 and TRBJ1-2, with a tentative D call TRBD1 (5 bases). The CDR3 totals 13 residues. V gave up 6 bases and J gave up 3 bases, with 11 bases separating them. Germline lookup yields CDR1 KGHSH and CDR2 LQKENI. The CDR3 DNA sequence: TGTGCCAGCTCCACAGGCAGCGACTATGGCTACACCTTC. The encoded protein is CASSTGSDYGYTF.

The chain is built from TRBV6-6 and TRBJ1-3, with D hard to call. The ends were cut back, 8 bases at V and 0 bases at J, with 11 bases in the middle. CDR3 length: 14 residues. CDR1 is MNHNY, CDR2 SVGAGI, per germline (reference sequence). The CDR3 is CASHAISSGNTIYF. Here the CDR3 DNA reads TGTGCCAGCCACGCCATAAGCTCTGGAAACACCATATATTTT.

The chain has TRBV6-1 and TRBJ1-2, with a possible D match to TRBD1 (6 bases). The CDR3 contains 14 residues. V was clipped by 6 bases and J by 8 bases, with 19 bases between them. The V gene's germline CDR1 is MNHNS and CDR2 SASEGT. As DNA, the CDR3 is TGTGCCAGCAGGTCAGCAGACAGGCCGGGAGGCTACACCTTC. Translating it yields CASRSADRPGGYTF.

V is TRBV19 and J is TRBJ1-3; D is perhaps TRBD1 (6 bases). This CDR3 contains 14 residues. Germline CDR1 LNHDA, CDR2 SQIVND (reference sequence). V was clipped by 6 bases and J by 4 bases, with 13 bases between them. CDR3 sequence: CASRPRGLGNTIYF. The CDR3 nucleotides read TGTGCCAGTAGGCCCCGGGGGCTCGGAAACACCATATATTTT.

The J gene is TRBJ1-2, the V gene TRBV18; 7 bases align to TRBD1. Germline V gene lookup returns CDR1 KGHSH and CDR2 LQKENI. The CDR3 is 15 residues long. V lost 1 base, J lost 3 bases, and 5 bases stayed unmatched. In nucleotides, the CDR3 is TGTGCCAGCTCACCACAGACAGGGCGCGACTATGGCTACACCTTC. The encoded protein is CASSPQTGRDYGYTF.